This entry describes one T cell receptor beta chain. It lacks a known antigen. Base qualities are not provided; no much larger clone lies one nucleotide away. These data come from a study of blood T cell repertoires in COVID-19 (dated by TCRdb to 2018 to 2021). A note on the overall study: The collaborator samples originated in the United States, Italy and Spain and spanned the acute and convalescent phases of COVID-19. Samples were obtained from the ongoing ImmuneRACE study (first 160 participants) and from 950 to 1,500 subjects provided by 6 global collaborators. Deeply sampled blood TCRbeta repertoires from subjects exposed to, actively infected with, or recovered from COVID-19 were included in the dataset. The prospective study material was composed of cDNA or gDNA derived from T cells, B-cell-depleted T cells, or PBMCs. Nearly every sample came with metadata listing a de-identified subject ID, COVID-19 status, age in years and sex. Where available, HLA class I and class II types were taken from metadata supplied by the sample provider and were not determined by assay-based typing. The repertoires were released in a freely available public database intended as a resource for research on the immune response to SARS-CoV-2. Study-wide conclusions, independent of this receptor: How much clinical and demographic metadata was included differed by source and by participant, and the metadata was provided uncurated.

For CDR1 and CDR2, the germline V gene lists SGHRS and YFSETQ. The CDR3 runs 12 residues from the cysteine to the phenylalanine. The retained sequence is limited to the CDR3, 36 bases, with the frame set at the first base. V is clipped by 3 bases and J by 5 bases, and the sequence between their germline boundaries is 7 bases long. TCRbeta CDR3 regions were amplified from genomic DNA using the immunoSEQ Assay, a bias-controlled multiplex PCR. For the original study's pipeline: Nucleated cell counts per sample were estimated from amplification of reference gene primers within the assay. To quantify the absolute abundance of each unique TCRbeta CDR3 rearrangement, sequence reads were collapsed and filtered. Productive Simpson clonality was computed per sample as the square root of Simpson's diversity index over productive rearrangements. Imported from immuneACCESS, the table was reduced by TCRdb to in-frame sequences with V and J called. These copies leave out some clones; in studies compared against another copy, an unresolved V gene accounts for under half, and the cause of the remainder is not known. V and J calls plus clone size are reproduced from that table; the DNA served to infer D and trimming. The table for this sample lists 300,000 to 450,000 clones; 81% of them were counted only once. The ten largest clones take up 0.85% to 1.2% of the sample.

Collaborating institutions collected whole blood in K2EDTA tubes following their own protocols. For TCRbeta analysis, collaborator samples were shipped as frozen whole blood, as isolated PBMCs, or as DNA extracted from either sample type. This TCR was sampled from a human donor with acute or convalescent COVID-19. The donor label of this sample is uncertain. Input material: peripheral blood. This chain is built from TRBV5-1 and TRBJ2-3, with an unclear D gene assignment. Here is the DNA: TGCGCCAGCAGCTATCACAGAGATACGCAGTATTTT. It codes for CASSYHRDTQYF.